These 8 T cell receptor beta chains were sequenced from one sample in a study of T cells in Graves' hyperthyroidism and ophthalmopathy. TCR beta CDR3 sequences were amplified from RNA transcripts. The HTBI primer set drove a first-round RT-PCR of the TCR CDR3. A single record per CDR3 protein comes from TCRdb applying MiXCR to the multiplex PCR reads. This table holds under 350,000 distinct CDR3 sequences, 15% to 20% found once. Sequencing was done on a sample of blood. Receptors were obtained from a woman aged 55-69 years with Graves' ophthalmopathy.

In its sample, this clonotype was seen a few times. The V and J genes are TRBV3-1 and TRBJ2-7; TRBD2 matches 8 bases. V gave up 3 bases and J gave up 4 bases; unmatched junction bases: 11. Germline V CDR1 and CDR2: LGHDT, YNNKEL (reference sequence). The CDR3 loop spans 16 amino acids. The CDR3 region is CASSHRGPRGGYEQYF. CDR3 DNA sequence: TGTGCCAGCAGCCATCGGGGACCTCGGGGGGGGTACGAGCAGTACTTC.

This clonotype was seen only a few times. V usage is TRBV27 and J usage is TRBJ1-5; no clear D gene. This CDR3 comprises 14 residues. In germline, CDR1 is MNHEY, CDR2 SMNVEV (reference sequence). Trimming shortened V by 1 base and J by 7 bases, and 11 bases separated the two germline ends. CDR3 sequence reads: CASSLFWGGQPQHF. CDR3 in DNA: TGTGCCAGCAGTTTATTCTGGGGAGGGCAGCCCCAGCATTTT.

At least ten counts were recorded for this clonotype. The J gene is TRBJ1-1, the V gene TRBV7-2; D ambiguous. Deletions cut 2 bases from V and 0 bases from J, with 10 bases between. CDR1 is SGHTA, CDR2 FQGNSA, per germline. This CDR3 spans 15 amino acids. CDR3 protein: CASSLWEVVNTEAFF. As DNA, the CDR3 is TGTGCCAGCAGCTTATGGGAGGTGGTGAACACTGAAGCTTTCTTT.

This clonotype was detected once. The V call is TRBV28, the J call TRBJ2-1, with 15 nucleotides matching TRBD2. Germline V CDR1 and CDR2: MDHEN, SYDVKM. The CDR3 spans 19 residues. With V trimmed by 2 bases and J by 4 bases, 9 bases remained unmatched. DNA of the CDR3: TGTGCCAGCAGTTTAGAACTCTCGGGGACTAGCGGGAGGTACAATGAGCAGTTCTTC. Amino acids: CASSLELSGTSGRYNEQFF. The variable domain in full, with the rest retrieved from reference TRBV28 and TRBJ2-1, is DVKVTQSSRYLVKRTGEKVFLECVQDMDHENMFWYRQDPGLGLRLIYFSYDVKMKEKGDIPEGYSVSREKKERFSLILESASTNQTSMYLCASSLELSGTSGRYNEQFFGPGTRLTVL.

V gene TRBV25-1 combines with J gene TRBJ2-5, with D unresolved. The CDR3 loop spans 10 amino acids. The V gene lost 3 bases and the J gene lost 7 bases, with 3 bases spanning the gap. Germline CDR1 and CDR2: MGHDK and SYGVNS. CDR3 residues: CASSDWTQYF. The CDR3 DNA is TGTGCCAGCAGTGACTGGACCCAGTACTTC. The variable domain in full, completed from reference TRBV25-1 and TRBJ2-5, reads EADIYQTPRYLVIGTGKKITLECSQTMGHDKMYWYQQDPGMELHLIHYSYGVNSTEKGDLSSESTVSRIRTEHFPLTLESARPSHTSQYLCASSDWTQYFGPGTRLLVL.

The chain carries TRBV28 and TRBJ2-1; maybe TRBD2 (5 bases). V lost 6 bases, J lost 8 bases, and 14 bases lay in between. The CDR3 spans 13 residues. Germline loops: CDR1 MDHEN, CDR2 SYDVKM. As DNA, the CDR3 is TGTGCCAGCAGCTTACTAGGTAGCGATGAGCAGTTCTTC. Its protein is CASSLLGSDEQFF.

This clonotype has a count of ten or more. The J gene is TRBJ1-4, the V gene TRBV5-1; 7 nucleotides align to TRBD1. The germline V gene has CDR1 SGHRS and CDR2 YFSETQ. CDR3 length: 14 amino acids. V trimming: 4 bases; J trimming: 6 bases; junction bases outside the gene matches: 6. For the CDR3, the DNA is TGCGCCAGCAGCACAGGGGACGGACATGAAAAACTGTTTTTT. Its translation: CASSTGDGHEKLFF. Full variable domain (missing parts from reference TRBV5-1 and TRBJ1-4): KAGVTQTPRYLIKTRGQQVTLSCSPISGHRSVSWYQQTPGQGLQFLFEYFSETQRNKGNFPGRFSGRQFSNSRSEMNVSTLELGDSALYLCASSTGDGHEKLFFGSGTQLSVL.

This clonotype was counted ten times or more. One end of the junction fails to match germline, which may point to a read error. The rearrangement uses TRBV7-7 and TRBJ2-1; D possibly corresponds to TRBD2 (5 bases). Germline assignment: CDR1 SSHAT and CDR2 FNYEAQ (reference sequence). There are 12 residues in the CDR3. The CDR3 region is CASSPGLGEQFF. DNA for the CDR3: TGTGCTAGCAGTCCCGGACTCGGGGAGCAGTTCTTC. Based on the CDR3 plus reference TRBV7-7 and TRBJ2-1, the full variable domain is GAGVSQSPRYKVTKRGQDVTLRCDPISSHATLYWYQQALGQGPEFLTYFNYEAQPDKSGLPSDRFSAERPEGSISTLTIQRTEQRDSAMYRCASSPGLGEQFFGPGTRLTVL.